This entry features one TCR beta chain sequence. Antigen unknown. The data were taken from a study of identical twins. Study conclusions and caveats: In monozygotic twins, models underestimated the sharing of out-of-frame TCR alpha.

TCRdb reprocessed the 5' RACE reads via MiXCR and lists one record per CDR3 protein. Of fewer than 900,000 distinct CDR3 sequences detected, over 15% appear once; the ten largest clones hold 10% to 15%. These data were also reused for a study on T cells expressing NK-cell markers. In that study: Sequencing covered eight donors, seven HCMV-seropositive and one seronegative. Topping the CD3+CD56-NKG2C+ fraction as well were these clonotypes, in a handful of donors.

Sample: PBMCs. This receptor was taken from a woman aged 18-29 years in good health.

CDR3 coding DNA: TGTGCCAGCAGGGCACGACAGTACAATGAGCAGTTCTTC. Protein product: CASRARQYNEQFF. The rearrangement links TRBV2 to TRBJ2-1; possibly TRBD1 for D (5 bases). With 6 bases removed from V and 4 bases from J, the gap between germline ends came to 10 bases. The CDR3 sequence is 13 residues long. Germline V gene sequence: CDR1 SNHLY, CDR2 FYNNEI.